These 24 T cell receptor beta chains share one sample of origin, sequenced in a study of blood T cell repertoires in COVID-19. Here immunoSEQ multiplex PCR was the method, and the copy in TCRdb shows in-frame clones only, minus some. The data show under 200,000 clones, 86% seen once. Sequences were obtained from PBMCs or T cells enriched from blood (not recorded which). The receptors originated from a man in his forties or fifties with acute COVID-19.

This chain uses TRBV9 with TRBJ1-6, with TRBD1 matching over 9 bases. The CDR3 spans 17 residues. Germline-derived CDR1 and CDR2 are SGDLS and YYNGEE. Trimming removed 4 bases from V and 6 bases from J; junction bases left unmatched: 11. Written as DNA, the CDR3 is TGTGCCAGCAGCATGAGACAGGGGGGGCGAAGTAATTCACCCCTCCACTTT. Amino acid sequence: CASSMRQGGRSNSPLHF.

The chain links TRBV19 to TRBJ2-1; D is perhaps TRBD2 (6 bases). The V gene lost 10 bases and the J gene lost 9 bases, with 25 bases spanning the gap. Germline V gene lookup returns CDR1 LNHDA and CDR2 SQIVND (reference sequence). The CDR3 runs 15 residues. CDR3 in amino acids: CATQLRTGVSSEQFF. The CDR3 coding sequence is TGTGCCACCCAATTAAGGACGGGAGTTAGTAGTGAGCAGTTCTTC.

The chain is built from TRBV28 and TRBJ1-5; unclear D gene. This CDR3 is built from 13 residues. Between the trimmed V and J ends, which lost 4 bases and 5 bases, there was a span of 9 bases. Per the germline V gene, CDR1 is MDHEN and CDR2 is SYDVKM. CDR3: CASSSPFYQPQHF. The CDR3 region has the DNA TGTGCCAGCAGTTCTCCGTTCTATCAGCCCCAGCATTTT.

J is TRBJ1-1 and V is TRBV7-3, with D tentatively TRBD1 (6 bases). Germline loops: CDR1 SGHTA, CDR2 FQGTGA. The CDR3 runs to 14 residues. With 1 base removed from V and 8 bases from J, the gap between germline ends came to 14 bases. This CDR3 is CASSLKSGGQEAFF. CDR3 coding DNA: TGTGCCAGCAGCTTAAAGTCCGGTGGACAGGAAGCTTTCTTT. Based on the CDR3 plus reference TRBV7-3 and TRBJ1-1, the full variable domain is GAGVSQTPSNKVTEKGKYVELRCDPISGHTALYWYRQSLGQGPEFLIYFQGTGAADDSGLPNDRFFAVRPEGSVSTLKIQRTERGDSAVYLCASSLKSGGQEAFFGQGTRLTVV.

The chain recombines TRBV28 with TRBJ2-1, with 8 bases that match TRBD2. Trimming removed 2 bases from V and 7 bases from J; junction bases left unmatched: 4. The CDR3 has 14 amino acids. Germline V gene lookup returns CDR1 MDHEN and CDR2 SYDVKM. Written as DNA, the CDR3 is TGTGCCAGCAGTTTACCGGGAGGGGTTAATGAGCAGTTCTTC. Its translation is CASSLPGGVNEQFF.

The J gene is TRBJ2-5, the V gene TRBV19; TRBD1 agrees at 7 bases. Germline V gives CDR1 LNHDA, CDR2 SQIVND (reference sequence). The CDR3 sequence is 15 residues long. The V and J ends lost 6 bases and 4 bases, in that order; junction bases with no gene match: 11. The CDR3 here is CASRTGTGVRETQYF. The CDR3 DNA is TGTGCCAGTAGGACAGGGACCGGGGTACGAGAGACCCAGTACTTC. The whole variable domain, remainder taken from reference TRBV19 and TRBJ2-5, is DGGITQSPKYLFRKEGQNVTLSCEQNLNHDAMYWYRQDPGQGLRLIYYSQIVNDFQKGDIAEGYSVSREKKESFPLTVTSAQKNPTAFYLCASRTGTGVRETQYFGPGTRLLVL.

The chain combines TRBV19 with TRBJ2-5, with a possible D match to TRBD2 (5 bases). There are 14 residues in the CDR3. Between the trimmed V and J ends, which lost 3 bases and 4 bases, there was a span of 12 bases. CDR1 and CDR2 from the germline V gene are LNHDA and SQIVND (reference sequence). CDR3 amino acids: CASSIGSGSETQYF. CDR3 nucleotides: TGTGCCAGTAGTATTGGGTCGGGGTCAGAGACCCAGTACTTC.

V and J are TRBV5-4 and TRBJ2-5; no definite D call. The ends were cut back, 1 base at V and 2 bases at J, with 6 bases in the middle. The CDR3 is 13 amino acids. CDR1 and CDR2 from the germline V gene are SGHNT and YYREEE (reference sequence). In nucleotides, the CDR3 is TGTGCCAGCAGCTTGCCAGATCAAGAGACCCAGTACTTC. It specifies CASSLPDQETQYF.

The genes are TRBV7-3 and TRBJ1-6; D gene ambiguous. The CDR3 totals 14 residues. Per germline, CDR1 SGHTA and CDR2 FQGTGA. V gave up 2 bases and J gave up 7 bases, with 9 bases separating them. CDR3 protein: CASSLATGNSPLHF. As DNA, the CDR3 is TGTGCCAGCAGCTTAGCGACGGGAAATTCACCCCTCCACTTT. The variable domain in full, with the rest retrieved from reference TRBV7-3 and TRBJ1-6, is GAGVSQTPSNKVTEKGKYVELRCDPISGHTALYWYRQSLGQGPEFLIYFQGTGAADDSGLPNDRFFAVRPEGSVSTLKIQRTERGDSAVYLCASSLATGNSPLHFGNGTRLTVT.

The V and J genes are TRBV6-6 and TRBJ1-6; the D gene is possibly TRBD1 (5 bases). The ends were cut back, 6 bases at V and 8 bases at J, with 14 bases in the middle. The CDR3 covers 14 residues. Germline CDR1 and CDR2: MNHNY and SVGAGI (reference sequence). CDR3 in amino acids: CASSRSSRDSPLHF. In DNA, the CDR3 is TGTGCCAGCAGCCGATCTTCCAGGGATTCACCCCTCCACTTT.

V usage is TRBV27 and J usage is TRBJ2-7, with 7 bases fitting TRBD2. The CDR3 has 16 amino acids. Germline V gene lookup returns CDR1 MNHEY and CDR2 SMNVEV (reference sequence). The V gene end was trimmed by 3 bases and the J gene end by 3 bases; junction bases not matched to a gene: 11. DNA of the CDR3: TGTGCCAGCAGTTTGGGAGGGCAGGGTGGAAACTACGAGCAGTACTTC. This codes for CASSLGGQGGNYEQYF.

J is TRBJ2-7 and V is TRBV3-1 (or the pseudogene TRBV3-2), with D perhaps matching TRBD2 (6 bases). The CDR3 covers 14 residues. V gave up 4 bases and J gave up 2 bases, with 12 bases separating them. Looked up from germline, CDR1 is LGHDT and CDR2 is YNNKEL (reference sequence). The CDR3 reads CASSPGTVTYEQYF. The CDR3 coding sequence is TGTGCCAGCAGCCCCGGGACTGTAACCTACGAGCAGTACTTC.

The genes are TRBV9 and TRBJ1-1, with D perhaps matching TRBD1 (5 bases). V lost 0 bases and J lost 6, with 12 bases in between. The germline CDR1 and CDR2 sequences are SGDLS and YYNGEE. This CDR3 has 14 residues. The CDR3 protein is CASSVGQGWAEAFF. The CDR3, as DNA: TGTGCCAGCAGCGTAGGGCAGGGTTGGGCTGAAGCTTTCTTT.

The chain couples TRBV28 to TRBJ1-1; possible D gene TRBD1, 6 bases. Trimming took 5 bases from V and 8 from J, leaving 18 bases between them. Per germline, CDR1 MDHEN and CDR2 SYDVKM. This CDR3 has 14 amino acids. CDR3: CASSPAPRGPEAFF. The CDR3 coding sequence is TGTGCCAGCAGTCCGGCACCCAGGGGCCCCGAAGCTTTCTTT.

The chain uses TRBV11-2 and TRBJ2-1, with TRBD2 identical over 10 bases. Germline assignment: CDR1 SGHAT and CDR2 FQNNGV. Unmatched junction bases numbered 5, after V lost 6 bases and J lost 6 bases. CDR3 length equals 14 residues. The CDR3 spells CASRPSGSRNEQFF. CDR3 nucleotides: TGTGCCAGCAGACCTAGCGGGAGCCGCAATGAGCAGTTCTTC.

The CDR3 DNA follows: TGTGCCAGCAGCCGGGGAGGGAGCCAAGAGACCCAGTACTTC. Translating gives CASSRGGSQETQYF. The J gene is TRBJ2-5, the V gene TRBV4-2; 7 nucleotides align to TRBD2. V gave up 4 bases and J gave up 1 base; unmatched junction bases: 3. The germline V gene has CDR1 LGHNA and CDR2 YNFKEQ. CDR3 length: 14 residues.

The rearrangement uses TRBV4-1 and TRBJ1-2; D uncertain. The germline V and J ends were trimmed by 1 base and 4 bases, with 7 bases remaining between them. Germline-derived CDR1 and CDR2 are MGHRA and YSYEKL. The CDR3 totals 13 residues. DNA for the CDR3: TGCGCCAGCAGCCAAGCAACAGTCTATGGCTACACCTTC. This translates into CASSQATVYGYTF.

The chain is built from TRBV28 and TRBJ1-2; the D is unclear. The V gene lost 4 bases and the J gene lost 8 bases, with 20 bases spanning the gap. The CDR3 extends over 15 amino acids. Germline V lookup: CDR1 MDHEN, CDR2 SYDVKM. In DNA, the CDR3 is TGTGCCAGCAGTTCCCCCAGTTTCCTCCCGAGGGGCTACACCTTC. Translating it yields CASSSPSFLPRGYTF.

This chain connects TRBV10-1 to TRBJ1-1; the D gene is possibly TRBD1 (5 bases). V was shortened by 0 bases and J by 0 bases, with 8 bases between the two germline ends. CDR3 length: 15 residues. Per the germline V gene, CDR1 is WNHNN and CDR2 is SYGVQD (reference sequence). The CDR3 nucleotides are TGCGCCAGCAGTGAGTCAAGGGGCATGAACACTGAAGCTTTCTTT. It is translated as CASSESRGMNTEAFF.

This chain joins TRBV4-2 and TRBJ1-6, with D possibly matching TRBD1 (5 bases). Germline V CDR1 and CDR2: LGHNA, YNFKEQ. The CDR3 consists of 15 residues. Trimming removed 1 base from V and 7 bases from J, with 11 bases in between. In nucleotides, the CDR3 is TGTGCCAGCAGCCAAGGGAGGGGTAGGAATTCACCCCTCCACTTT. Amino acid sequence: CASSQGRGRNSPLHF.

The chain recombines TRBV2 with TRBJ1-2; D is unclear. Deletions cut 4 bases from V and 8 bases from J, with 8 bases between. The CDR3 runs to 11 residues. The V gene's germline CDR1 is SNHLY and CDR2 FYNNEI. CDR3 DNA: TGTGCCAGCAGTGCGACTGCGGGCTACACCTTC. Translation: CASSATAGYTF.

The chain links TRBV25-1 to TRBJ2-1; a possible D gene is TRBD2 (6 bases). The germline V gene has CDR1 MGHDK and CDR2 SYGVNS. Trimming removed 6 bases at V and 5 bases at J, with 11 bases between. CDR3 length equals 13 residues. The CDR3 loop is CASSGGRNNEQFF. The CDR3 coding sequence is TGTGCCAGCAGCGGGGGACGCAACAATGAGCAGTTCTTC.

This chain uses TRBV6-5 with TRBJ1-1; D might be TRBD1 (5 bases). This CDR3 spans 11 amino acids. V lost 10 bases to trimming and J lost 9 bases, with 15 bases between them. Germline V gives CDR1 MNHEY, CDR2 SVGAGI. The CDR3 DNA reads TGTGCCACCGGGACTGGGCCGAAAGCTTTCTTT. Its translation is CATGTGPKAFF.

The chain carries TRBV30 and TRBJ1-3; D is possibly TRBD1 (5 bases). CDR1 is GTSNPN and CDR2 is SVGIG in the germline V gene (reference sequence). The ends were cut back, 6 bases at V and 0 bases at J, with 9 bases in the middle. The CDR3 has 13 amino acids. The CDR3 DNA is TGTGCCTGCGACAGAACCTCTGGAAACACCATATATTTT. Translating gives CACDRTSGNTIYF.